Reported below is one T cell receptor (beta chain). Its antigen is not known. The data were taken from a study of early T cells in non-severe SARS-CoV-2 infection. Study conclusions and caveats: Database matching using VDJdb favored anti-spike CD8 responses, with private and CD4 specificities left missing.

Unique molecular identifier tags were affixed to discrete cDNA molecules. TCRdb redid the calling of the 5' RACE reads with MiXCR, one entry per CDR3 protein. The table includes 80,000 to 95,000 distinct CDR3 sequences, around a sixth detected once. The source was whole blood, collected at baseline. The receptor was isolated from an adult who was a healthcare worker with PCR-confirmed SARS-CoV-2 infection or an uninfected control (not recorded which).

CDR3 amino acids: CASRQGLNTEAFF. DNA of the CDR3: TGTGCCAGCAGACAGGGCTTGAACACTGAAGCTTTCTTT. This chain connects TRBV6-1 to TRBJ1-1; D possibly corresponds to TRBD1 (6 bases). CDR1 and CDR2 (germline): MNHNS, SASEGT. V was clipped by 6 bases and J by 0 bases, with 8 bases between them. The CDR3 contains 13 residues.